This record looks at one TCR beta chain sequence and its context. This record belongs to a study of blood T cell repertoires in COVID-19. About the research overall: The United States, Italy and Spain supplied acute and convalescent COVID-19 samples. Nucleic acid was either cDNA or gDNA, and it came from T cells, B-cell-depleted T cells, or PBMCs.

Per the original methods: The assay estimated nucleated cells by amplifying reference gene primers. Method: immunoSEQ multiplex PCR; TCRdb's copy keeps in-frame clones and lacks some. Clone size and V and J calls were adopted from that table, with D and trimming inferred from the DNA. The sample lists roughly 150,000 clones, around 77% occurring once. V lost 2 bases and J lost 5, with 10 bases in between. CDR3 size: 14 residues. In germline, CDR1 is SGDLS, CDR2 YYNGEE. Sequencing was done on a sample of peripheral blood. The clonotype comes from a man in his 70s with acute or convalescent COVID-19. The V and J genes are TRBV9 and TRBJ2-2; no clear D gene. This CDR3 is CASSVGRLTGELFF. In DNA, the CDR3 is TGTGCCAGCAGCGTGGGCAGGTTGACCGGGGAGCTGTTTTTT.